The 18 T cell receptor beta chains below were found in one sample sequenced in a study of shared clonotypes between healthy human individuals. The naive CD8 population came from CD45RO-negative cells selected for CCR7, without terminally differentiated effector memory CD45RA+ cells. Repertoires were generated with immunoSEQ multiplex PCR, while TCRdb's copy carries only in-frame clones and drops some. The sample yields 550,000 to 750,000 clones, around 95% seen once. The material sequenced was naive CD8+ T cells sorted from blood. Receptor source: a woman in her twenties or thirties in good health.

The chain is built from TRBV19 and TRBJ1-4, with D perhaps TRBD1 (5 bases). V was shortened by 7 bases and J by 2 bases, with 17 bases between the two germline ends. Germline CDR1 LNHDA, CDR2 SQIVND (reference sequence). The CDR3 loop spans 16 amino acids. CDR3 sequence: CASKSTDTDTNEKLFF. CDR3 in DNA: TGTGCCAGTAAGAGCACGGACACCGACACTAATGAAAAACTGTTTTTT.

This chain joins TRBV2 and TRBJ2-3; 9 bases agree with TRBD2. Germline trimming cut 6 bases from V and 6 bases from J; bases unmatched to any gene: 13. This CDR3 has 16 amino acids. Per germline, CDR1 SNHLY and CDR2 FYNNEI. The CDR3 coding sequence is TGTGCCAGCAGAACCGGGACTAGCTCAATGCTGGATACGCAGTATTTT. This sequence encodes CASRTGTSSMLDTQYF.

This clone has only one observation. CDR3: CASSSDLRGYTF. The CDR3 DNA sequence: TGTGCCAGCAGTTCGGATCTGAGGGGCTACACCTTC. The chain employs TRBV6-6 and TRBJ1-2; D is ambiguous. V lost 4 bases and J 8 bases, leaving 11 bases between the germline ends. Germline CDR1 reads MNHNY; CDR2 reads SVGAGI (reference sequence). The length of the CDR3 is 12 residues.

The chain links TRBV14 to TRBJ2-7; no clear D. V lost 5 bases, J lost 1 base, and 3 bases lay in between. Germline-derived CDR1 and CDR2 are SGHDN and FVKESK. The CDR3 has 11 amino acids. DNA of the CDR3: TGTGCCAGCAGCTATTCCTACGAGCAGTACTTC. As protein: CASSYSYEQYF. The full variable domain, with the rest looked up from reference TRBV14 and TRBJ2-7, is EAGVTQFPSHSVIEKGQTVTLRCDPISGHDNLYWYRRVMGKEIKFLLHFVKESKQDESGMPNNRFLAERTGGTYSTLKVQPAELEDSGVYFCASSYSYEQYFGPGTRLTVT.

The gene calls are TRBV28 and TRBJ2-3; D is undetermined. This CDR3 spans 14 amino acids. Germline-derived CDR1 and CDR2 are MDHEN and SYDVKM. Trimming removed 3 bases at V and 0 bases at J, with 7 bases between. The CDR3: CASSFYSSTDTQYF. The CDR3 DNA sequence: TGTGCCAGCAGTTTTTATTCAAGCACAGATACGCAGTATTTT.

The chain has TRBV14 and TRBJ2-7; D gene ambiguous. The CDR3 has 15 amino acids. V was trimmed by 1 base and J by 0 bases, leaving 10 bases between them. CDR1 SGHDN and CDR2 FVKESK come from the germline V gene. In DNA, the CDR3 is TGTGCCAGCAGCCAAGTCGACGGAAGCTCCTACGAGCAGTACTTC. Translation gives CASSQVDGSSYEQYF. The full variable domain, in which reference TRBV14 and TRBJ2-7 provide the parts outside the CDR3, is EAGVTQFPSHSVIEKGQTVTLRCDPISGHDNLYWYRRVMGKEIKFLLHFVKESKQDESGMPNNRFLAERTGGTYSTLKVQPAELEDSGVYFCASSQVDGSSYEQYFGPGTRLTVT.

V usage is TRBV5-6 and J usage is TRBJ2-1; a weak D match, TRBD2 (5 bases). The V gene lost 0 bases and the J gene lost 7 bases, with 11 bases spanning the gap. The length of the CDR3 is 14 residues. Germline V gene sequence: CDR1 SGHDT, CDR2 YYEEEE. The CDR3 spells CASSLVRGGNEQFF. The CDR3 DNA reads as TGTGCCAGCAGCTTGGTACGAGGCGGGAATGAGCAGTTCTTC.

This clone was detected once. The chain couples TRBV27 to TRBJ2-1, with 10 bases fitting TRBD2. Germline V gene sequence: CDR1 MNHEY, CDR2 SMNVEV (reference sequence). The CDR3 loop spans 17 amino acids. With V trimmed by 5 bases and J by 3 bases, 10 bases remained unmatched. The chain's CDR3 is CASSPIPPSGGYNEQFF. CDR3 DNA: TGTGCCAGCAGTCCCATCCCTCCTAGCGGGGGCTACAATGAGCAGTTCTTC.

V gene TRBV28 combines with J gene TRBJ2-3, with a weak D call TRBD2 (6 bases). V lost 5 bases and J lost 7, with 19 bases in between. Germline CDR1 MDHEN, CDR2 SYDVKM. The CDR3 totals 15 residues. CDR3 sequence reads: CASSGEADFGYTQYF. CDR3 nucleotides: TGTGCCAGCAGTGGGGAGGCGGACTTCGGATATACGCAGTATTTT.

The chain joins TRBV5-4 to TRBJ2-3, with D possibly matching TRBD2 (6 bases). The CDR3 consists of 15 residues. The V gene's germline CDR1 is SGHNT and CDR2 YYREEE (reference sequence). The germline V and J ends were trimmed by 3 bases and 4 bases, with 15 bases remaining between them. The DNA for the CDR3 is TGTGCCAGCAGCTGGGCCCCGGGAGTTGCAGATACGCAGTATTTT. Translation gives CASSWAPGVADTQYF.

Here the CDR3 reads CASSGVRDQYGYTF. The DNA of the CDR3 is TGTGCCAGCAGTGGCGTCAGAGACCAATATGGCTACACCTTC. The chain carries TRBV2 and TRBJ1-2; D is unresolved. The CDR3 loop spans 14 amino acids. CDR1 and CDR2 (germline): SNHLY, FYNNEI. Trimming took off 4 bases at V and 5 bases at J, with 14 bases between the two ends.

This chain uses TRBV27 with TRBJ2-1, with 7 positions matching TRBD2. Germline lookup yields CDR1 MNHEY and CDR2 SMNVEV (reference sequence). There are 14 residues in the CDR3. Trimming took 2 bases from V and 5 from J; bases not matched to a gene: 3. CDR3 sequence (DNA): TGTGCCAGCAGTTTACGCCTAGCGGACAATGAGCAGTTCTTC. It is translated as CASSLRLADNEQFF.

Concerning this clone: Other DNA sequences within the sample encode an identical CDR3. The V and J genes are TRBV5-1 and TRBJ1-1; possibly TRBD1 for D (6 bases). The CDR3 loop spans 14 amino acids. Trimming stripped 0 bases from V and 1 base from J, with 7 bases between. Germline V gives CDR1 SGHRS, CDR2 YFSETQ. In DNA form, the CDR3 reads TGCGCCAGCAGCTTGGAAGGGGGGAACACTGAAGCTTTCTTT. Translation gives CASSLEGGNTEAFF.

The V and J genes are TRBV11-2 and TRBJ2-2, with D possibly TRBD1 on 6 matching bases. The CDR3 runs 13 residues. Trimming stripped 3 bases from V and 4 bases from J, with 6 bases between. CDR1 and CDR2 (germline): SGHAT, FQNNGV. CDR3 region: CASSLDSTGELFF. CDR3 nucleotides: TGTGCCAGCAGCTTGGACAGCACCGGGGAGCTGTTTTTT.

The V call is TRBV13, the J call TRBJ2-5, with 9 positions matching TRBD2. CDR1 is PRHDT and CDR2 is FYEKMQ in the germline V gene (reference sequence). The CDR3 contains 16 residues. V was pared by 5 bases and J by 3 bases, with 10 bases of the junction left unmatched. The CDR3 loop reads CASSPHPRLAEETQYF. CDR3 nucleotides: TGTGCCAGCAGCCCCCACCCCCGACTAGCGGAAGAGACCCAGTACTTC.

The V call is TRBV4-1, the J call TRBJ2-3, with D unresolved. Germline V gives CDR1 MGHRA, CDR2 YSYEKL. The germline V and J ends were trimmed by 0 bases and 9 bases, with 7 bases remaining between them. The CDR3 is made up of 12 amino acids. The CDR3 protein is CASSQEPKTQYF. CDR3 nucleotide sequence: TGCGCCAGCAGCCAAGAGCCTAAAACGCAGTATTTT.

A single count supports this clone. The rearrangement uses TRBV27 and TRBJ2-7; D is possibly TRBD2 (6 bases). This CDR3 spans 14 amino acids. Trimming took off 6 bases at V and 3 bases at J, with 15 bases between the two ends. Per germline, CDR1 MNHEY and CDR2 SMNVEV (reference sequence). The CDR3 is CASRGGSPGYEQYF. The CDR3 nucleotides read TGTGCCAGCAGGGGGGGTAGCCCGGGCTACGAGCAGTACTTC.

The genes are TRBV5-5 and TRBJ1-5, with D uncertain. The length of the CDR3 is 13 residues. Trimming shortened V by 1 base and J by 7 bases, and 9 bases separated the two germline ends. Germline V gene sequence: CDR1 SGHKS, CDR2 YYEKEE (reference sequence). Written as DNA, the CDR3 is TGTGCCAGCAGCTTGACATTAACACAGCCCCAGCATTTT. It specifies CASSLTLTQPQHF.